This T cell receptor (beta chain) emerged from a study of blood T cell repertoires in COVID-19. Some clones are missing from TCRdb's copy, which holds only in-frame ones; the method was immunoSEQ multiplex PCR. The table shows around 330,000 clones, with around 90% occurring only once. The junction had 3 bases not matched to a gene; V was cut back by 1 base and J by 4 bases. This CDR3 spans 14 amino acids. Germline CDR1 is SGHNT and CDR2 is YYREEE (reference sequence). Cohorts were based on clinical histories the participants reported. For recovered donors of Cohort 3, there were two negative PCRs, clearance, or symptom resolution.

The TCR comes from a woman under 30 who had recovered from COVID-19. This chain links TRBV5-4 with TRBJ1-1; 8 nucleotides line up with TRBD1. Sequenced input: PBMCs or T cells enriched from blood (not recorded which). CDR3 in amino acids: CASSLRTGSTEAFF. CDR3 bases: TGTGCCAGCAGCTTGAGGACAGGGTCCACTGAAGCTTTCTTT. The full variable domain, its missing parts supplied by reference TRBV5-4 and TRBJ1-1, is ETGVTQSPTHLIKTRGQQVTLRCSSQSGHNTVSWYQQALGQGPQFIFQYYREEENGRGNFPPRFSGLQFPNYSSELNVNALELDDSALYLCASSLRTGSTEAFFGQGTRLTVV.